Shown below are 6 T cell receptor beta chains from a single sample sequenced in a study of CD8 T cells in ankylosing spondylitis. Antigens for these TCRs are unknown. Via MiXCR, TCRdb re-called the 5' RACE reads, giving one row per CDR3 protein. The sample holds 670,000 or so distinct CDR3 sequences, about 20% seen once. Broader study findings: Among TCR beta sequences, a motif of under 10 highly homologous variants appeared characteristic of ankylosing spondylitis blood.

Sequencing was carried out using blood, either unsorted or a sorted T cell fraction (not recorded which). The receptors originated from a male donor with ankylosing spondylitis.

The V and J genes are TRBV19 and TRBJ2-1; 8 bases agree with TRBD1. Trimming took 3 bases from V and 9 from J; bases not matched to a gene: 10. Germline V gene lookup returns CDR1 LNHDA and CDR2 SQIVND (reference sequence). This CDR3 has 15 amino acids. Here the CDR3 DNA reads TGTGCCAGTAGTATGGTCTGGACAGGGCGTACTGAGCAGTTCTTC. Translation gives CASSMVWTGRTEQFF. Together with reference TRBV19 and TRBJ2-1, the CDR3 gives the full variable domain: DGGITQSPKYLFRKEGQNVTLSCEQNLNHDAMYWYRQDPGQGLRLIYYSQIVNDFQKGDIAEGYSVSREKKESFPLTVTSAQKNPTAFYLCASSMVWTGRTEQFFGPGTRLTVL.

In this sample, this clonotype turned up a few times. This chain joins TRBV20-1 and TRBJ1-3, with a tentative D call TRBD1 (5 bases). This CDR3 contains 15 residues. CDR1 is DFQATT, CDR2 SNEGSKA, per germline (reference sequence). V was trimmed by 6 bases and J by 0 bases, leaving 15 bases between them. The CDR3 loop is CSAGTGALSGNTIYF. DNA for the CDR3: TGCAGTGCCGGGACTGGTGCCCTCTCTGGAAACACCATATATTTT.

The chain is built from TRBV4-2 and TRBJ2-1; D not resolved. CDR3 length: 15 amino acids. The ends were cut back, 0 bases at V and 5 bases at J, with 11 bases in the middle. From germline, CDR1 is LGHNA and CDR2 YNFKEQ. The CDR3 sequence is CASSQEGSPDNEQFF. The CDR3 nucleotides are TGTGCCAGCAGCCAAGAGGGTAGCCCAGACAATGAGCAGTTCTTC.

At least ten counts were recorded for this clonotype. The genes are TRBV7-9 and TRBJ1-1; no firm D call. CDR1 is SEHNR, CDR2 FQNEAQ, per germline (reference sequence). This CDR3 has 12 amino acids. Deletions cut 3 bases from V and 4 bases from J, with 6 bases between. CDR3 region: CASSFSSTEAFF. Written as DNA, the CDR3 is TGTGCCAGCAGCTTCTCTAGCACTGAAGCTTTCTTT.

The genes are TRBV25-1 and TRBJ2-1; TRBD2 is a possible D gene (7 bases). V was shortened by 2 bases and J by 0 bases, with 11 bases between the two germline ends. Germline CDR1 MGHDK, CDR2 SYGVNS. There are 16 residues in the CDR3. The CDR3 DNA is TGTGCCAGCAGTGAAGGGGGCGGGAGCTCCTACAATGAGCAGTTCTTC. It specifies CASSEGGGSSYNEQFF. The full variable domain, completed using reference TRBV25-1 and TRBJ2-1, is EADIYQTPRYLVIGTGKKITLECSQTMGHDKMYWYQQDPGMELHLIHYSYGVNSTEKGDLSSESTVSRIRTEHFPLTLESARPSHTSQYLCASSEGGGSSYNEQFFGPGTRLTVL.

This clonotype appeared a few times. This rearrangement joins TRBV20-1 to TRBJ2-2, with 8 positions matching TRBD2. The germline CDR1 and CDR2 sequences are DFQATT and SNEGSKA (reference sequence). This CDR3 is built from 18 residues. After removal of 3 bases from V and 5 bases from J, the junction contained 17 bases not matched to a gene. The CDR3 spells CSARRVRAAGGLTGELFF. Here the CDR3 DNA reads TGCAGTGCTAGGCGGGTCCGAGCGGCGGGAGGCCTTACCGGGGAGCTGTTTTTT.